The 12 T cell receptor beta chains below come from one sample, sequenced in a study of cytomegalovirus exposure and HLA in healthy donors. PCR amplification relied on 60 Vbeta primers (plus 13 Jbeta primers). Sequencing was performed with immunoSEQ multiplex PCR; in TCRdb, only in-frame clones are kept and a portion is missing. The data show roughly 180,000 clones, 65% to 80% seen once. The sequenced sample consisted of PBMCs. The receptors come from a woman in her 30s in good health and CMV-seropositive.

This chain links TRBV7-2 with TRBJ2-7; TRBD2 agrees at 9 bases. CDR3 length equals 14 residues. Per the germline V gene, CDR1 is SGHTA and CDR2 is FQGNSA. Trimming removed 5 bases from V and 2 bases from J; junction bases left unmatched: 4. CDR3 bases: TGTGCCAGCAGCCTTAGCGGGGGCCCCTACGAGCAGTACTTC. Its translation: CASSLSGGPYEQYF.

There are a few counts of this clone. The gene calls are TRBV13 and TRBJ1-2; TRBD1 might be the D (5 bases). The CDR3 covers 14 residues. CDR1 and CDR2 from the germline V gene are PRHDT and FYEKMQ (reference sequence). V was trimmed by 7 bases and J by 1 base, leaving 13 bases between them. The CDR3 region has the DNA TGTGCCAGCACCAACACGGGGGTTAACTATGGCTACACCTTC. Translation: CASTNTGVNYGYTF.

This clone was observed a few times. The chain is built from TRBV6-5 and TRBJ2-5; D unresolved. V was trimmed by 2 bases and J by 2 bases, leaving 9 bases between them. The CDR3 extends over 14 amino acids. Germline V gene sequence: CDR1 MNHEY, CDR2 SVGAGI. CDR3 residues: CASSYGTVQETQYF. As DNA, the CDR3 is TGTGCCAGCAGTTACGGCACAGTACAAGAGACCCAGTACTTC.

CDR3 in DNA: TGTGCCAGCTCACGAACCGGGACACTGAACACCGGGGAGCTGTTTTTT. It translates to CASSRTGTLNTGELFF. The chain recombines TRBV18 with TRBJ2-2; weak D call: TRBD1 (6 bases). Germline V gives CDR1 KGHSH, CDR2 LQKENI. The CDR3 contains 16 residues. Deletions cut 4 bases from V and 1 base from J, with 13 bases between.

This sequence joins TRBV7-9 and TRBJ1-6; D remains ambiguous. The CDR3 has 13 amino acids. Trimming removed 6 bases from V and 0 bases from J, with 3 bases in between. In germline, CDR1 is SEHNR, CDR2 FQNEAQ (reference sequence). The CDR3 region is CASRSSYNSPLHF. CDR3 bases: TGTGCCAGCAGGAGCTCCTATAATTCACCCCTCCACTTT.

V usage is TRBV27 and J usage is TRBJ2-7; 7 nucleotides line up with TRBD1. Germline CDR1 and CDR2: MNHEY and SMNVEV (reference sequence). With 3 bases clipped from V and 2 bases from J, the junction kept 7 bases outside the gene matches. The CDR3 length is 15 residues. CDR3 DNA: TGTGCCAGCAGTTTGAAGACAGGGTGGACCTACGAGCAGTACTTC. It codes for CASSLKTGWTYEQYF.

The chain joins TRBV9 to TRBJ1-3, with D tentatively TRBD1 (5 bases). Germline V CDR1 and CDR2: SGDLS, YYNGEE. V lost 0 bases, J lost 5 bases, and 15 bases lay in between. This CDR3 comprises 16 residues. This CDR3 reads CASSVDPGRERNTIYF. The CDR3 DNA sequence: TGTGCCAGCAGCGTAGATCCGGGACGGGAGAGAAACACCATATATTTT.

The table lists this clone with a few counts. CDR3 region: CASSSLTEKLFF. The CDR3 region has the DNA TGTGCCAGCAGTTCCTTGACAGAAAAACTGTTTTTT. This chain connects TRBV28 to TRBJ1-4; D is unclear. The germline V gene encodes CDR1 MDHEN and CDR2 SYDVKM. The CDR3 has 12 amino acids. Trimming removed 4 bases from V and 8 bases from J, with 8 bases in between.

This chain connects TRBV4-2 to TRBJ2-7; perhaps TRBD2 as D (7 bases). The CDR3 runs to 18 residues. Germline V gene data show CDR1 as LGHNA and CDR2 as YNFKEQ. The V gene lost 0 bases and the J gene lost 2 bases, with 20 bases spanning the gap. This chain's CDR3 is CASSQDWVGGTLAYEQYF. CDR3 sequence (DNA): TGTGCCAGCAGCCAAGATTGGGTGGGAGGGACATTGGCCTACGAGCAGTACTTC.

The chain combines TRBV4-1 with TRBJ2-5; 8 positions agree with TRBD2. Germline CDR1 and CDR2: MGHRA and YSYEKL. Trimming at V came to 3 bases and at J to 5 bases, leaving 11 bases not matched to a gene. The CDR3 totals 16 residues. CDR3 nucleotides: TGCGCCAGCAGCCAGGGTAGCGGGGCCATTCGGGAGACCCAGTACTTC. This gives the protein CASSQGSGAIRETQYF.

J is TRBJ2-3 and V is TRBV7-9; D might be TRBD1 (5 bases). Trimming stripped 1 base from V and 4 bases from J, with 9 bases between. The CDR3 loop spans 14 amino acids. Germline values: CDR1 SEHNR, CDR2 FQNEAQ (reference sequence). The CDR3 spells CASSLEGIADTQYF. Here the CDR3 DNA reads TGTGCCAGCAGCTTAGAGGGGATCGCAGATACGCAGTATTTT.

The chain recombines TRBV19 with TRBJ2-7; 10 bases fit TRBD1. This CDR3 spans 13 amino acids. Germline V gives CDR1 LNHDA, CDR2 SQIVND (reference sequence). Losses at the gene ends were 11 bases for V and 2 bases for J; bases not matched to a gene: 6. The CDR3 bases are TGTGCCGTGGAGGGACAGGGGACCTACGAGCAGTACTTC. Translation gives CAVEGQGTYEQYF.